This is a list of T cell receptor beta chains from one sample in a study of cytomegalovirus exposure and HLA in healthy donors. Clones were sequenced by immunoSEQ multiplex PCR, and TCRdb holds only the in-frame ones, with some missing. The sample data list more than 55,000 clones. The material sequenced was PBMCs. Every receptor here comes from a woman between 40 and 50 years old in good health and CMV-seropositive. CDR3s include the opening cysteine and the closing phenylalanine or tryptophan. A D gene is named only where the DNA matches it firmly.

j_call: TRBJ2-1
d_call: NA
v_call: TRBV5-1
cdr3_nt: TGCGCCAGCAGCTTGGGTGCCCAGGGTTACAATGAGCAGTTCTTC
cdr3_aa: CASSLGAQGYNEQFF

j_call: TRBJ2-3
d_call: NA
v_call: TRBV14
cdr3_nt: TGTGCCAGCAGCCAAGATCAGCTAGCAACCACAGATACGCAGTATTTT
cdr3_aa: CASSQDQLATTDTQYF

j_call: TRBJ1-3
d_call: NA
v_call: TRBV9
cdr3_nt: TGTGCCAGCAGCGTAGCCCCTCGAGTGGGAAACACCATATATTTT
cdr3_aa: CASSVAPRVGNTIYF

j_call: TRBJ2-1
d_call: NA
v_call: TRBV7-3
cdr3_nt: TGTGCCAGCAGCTTAAATCCGCCAGGGTCCTACAATGAGCAGTTCTTC
cdr3_aa: CASSLNPPGSYNEQFF

j_call: TRBJ1-1
d_call: NA
v_call: TRBV11-2
cdr3_nt: TGTGCCAGCAGCTTAGATCGGCAGGTCCTCCTTGAAGCTTTCTTT
cdr3_aa: CASSLDRQVLLEAFF

j_call: TRBJ1-1
d_call: NA
v_call: TRBV19
cdr3_nt: TGTGCCAGTAGCGGGGCGGGGGGCGGCACTGAAGCTTTCTTT
cdr3_aa: CASSGAGGGTEAFF

j_call: TRBJ2-6
d_call: NA
v_call: TRBV27
cdr3_nt: TGTGCCAACAGCCCACTCGACAGTGACATAGGGGCCAACGTCCTGACTTTC
cdr3_aa: CANSPLDSDIGANVLTF

j_call: TRBJ2-1
d_call: NA
v_call: TRBV12-5
cdr3_nt: TGTGCTAGTGGCTCTACGCCGGGGGGCCTTAGCTCCTACAATGAGCAGTTCTTC
cdr3_aa: CASGSTPGGLSSYNEQFF

j_call: TRBJ2-5
d_call: NA
v_call: TRBV18
cdr3_nt: TGTGCCAGCTCGCCCCCAGGTATTGGGGAGACCCAGTACTTC
cdr3_aa: CASSPPGIGETQYF

j_call: TRBJ1-2
d_call: TRBD1
v_call: TRBV5-1
cdr3_nt: TGCGCCAGCGGGGTGGACAGGCTTAACTATGGCTACACCTTC
cdr3_aa: CASGVDRLNYGYTF

j_call: TRBJ2-7
d_call: NA
v_call: TRBV28
cdr3_nt: TGTGCCAGCAGTTCCACAGGGTATTCCTACGAGCAGTACTTC
cdr3_aa: CASSSTGYSYEQYF

j_call: TRBJ2-1
d_call: NA
v_call: TRBV5-4
cdr3_nt: TGTGCCAGCAGCCCGCGGAACCGCTACAATGAGCAGTTCTTC
cdr3_aa: CASSPRNRYNEQFF

j_call: TRBJ2-5
d_call: NA
v_call: TRBV20-1
cdr3_nt: TGCAGTGCTGGACAGAAAGAGACCCAGTACTTC
cdr3_aa: CSAGQKETQYF

j_call: TRBJ2-3
d_call: NA
v_call: TRBV5-4
cdr3_nt: TGTGCCAGCAGCTTTTCCCCACTAGATACGCAGTATTTT
cdr3_aa: CASSFSPLDTQYF

j_call: TRBJ2-3
d_call: NA
v_call: TRBV15
cdr3_nt: TGTGCCACCAGCAGAGATAGTAGCACAGATACGCAGTATTTT
cdr3_aa: CATSRDSSTDTQYF

j_call: TRBJ1-1
d_call: NA
v_call: TRBV27
cdr3_nt: TGTGCCAGCGCCCCCGCGGGGGGGTGGAACACTGAAGCTTTCTTT
cdr3_aa: CASAPAGGWNTEAFF

j_call: TRBJ2-3
d_call: NA
v_call: TRBV7-8
cdr3_nt: TGTGCCAGCAGCTTACCCCGGTCGAGGGACTCCGCTAGCACAGATACGCAGTATTTT
cdr3_aa: CASSLPRSRDSASTDTQYF

j_call: TRBJ2-7
d_call: TRBD2
v_call: TRBV6-5
cdr3_nt: TGTGCCAGCAGTCTAGCGGGGGGAACCTACGAGCAGTACTTC
cdr3_aa: CASSLAGGTYEQYF

j_call: TRBJ1-6
d_call: NA
v_call: TRBV7-2
cdr3_nt: TGTGCCAGCAGCCAACGGAAGGGGTTTGGCCCACCCCTCCACTTT
cdr3_aa: CASSQRKGFGPPLHF

j_call: TRBJ2-5
d_call: TRBD2
v_call: TRBV5-6
cdr3_nt: TGTGCCAGCAGCCCGACCTGGACTAGCGGGAACCAAGAGACCCAGTACTTC
cdr3_aa: CASSPTWTSGNQETQYF

j_call: TRBJ1-4
d_call: NA
v_call: TRBV5-1
cdr3_nt: TGCGCCAGCAGCTTAGGGGTCGGGACTAATGAAAAACTGTTTTTT
cdr3_aa: CASSLGVGTNEKLFF

j_call: TRBJ2-7
d_call: TRBD1
v_call: TRBV6-5
cdr3_nt: TGTGCCAGCAGCGCGAATCCTTGGACAGGGGGAGAGCAGTACTTC
cdr3_aa: CASSANPWTGGEQYF

j_call: TRBJ1-2
d_call: TRBD1
v_call: TRBV10-3
cdr3_nt: TGTGCCATCAGTGTAGACAGGGAAGAGGCGAGAGGCTACACCTTC
cdr3_aa: CAISVDREEARGYTF

j_call: TRBJ1-1
d_call: NA
v_call: TRBV4-2
cdr3_nt: TGTGCCAGCAGCCCCCGACTTAACACTGAAGCTTTCTTT
cdr3_aa: CASSPRLNTEAFF

j_call: TRBJ2-2
d_call: TRBD1
v_call: TRBV27
cdr3_nt: TGTGCCAGCAGTTTATCCTTTAGGGGGCTAATCGGGGAGCTGTTTTTT
cdr3_aa: CASSLSFRGLIGELFF

j_call: TRBJ2-1
d_call: NA
v_call: TRBV6-4
cdr3_nt: TGTGCCAGCAGTGACTCCGGAAGGCTAGCGACCGACAATGAGCAGTTCTTC
cdr3_aa: CASSDSGRLATDNEQFF

j_call: TRBJ2-7
d_call: TRBD1
v_call: TRBV28
cdr3_nt: TGTGCCAGCAGTTCTCCGGGACAGGGATCCTACGAGCAGTACTTC
cdr3_aa: CASSSPGQGSYEQYF

j_call: TRBJ1-3
d_call: TRBD1
v_call: TRBV10-2
cdr3_nt: TGCGCCAGCAGTGAGACGGGACAGGGTGGCTCGACGGGAAACACCATATATTTT
cdr3_aa: CASSETGQGGSTGNTIYF

j_call: TRBJ1-1
d_call: NA
v_call: TRBV6-4
cdr3_nt: TGTGCCAGCAGCGCCCAACAGGGCGCGGGCACTGAAGCTTTCTTT
cdr3_aa: CASSAQQGAGTEAFF

j_call: TRBJ2-3
d_call: NA
v_call: TRBV6-1
cdr3_nt: TGTGCCAGCAGTGGGCTAGCCATCACAGATACGCAGTATTTT
cdr3_aa: CASSGLAITDTQYF

j_call: TRBJ2-3
d_call: NA
v_call: TRBV5-1
cdr3_nt: TGCGCCAGCAGCATAACAGGGCCATCTAGCACAGATACGCAGTATTTT
cdr3_aa: CASSITGPSSTDTQYF

j_call: TRBJ1-1
d_call: NA
v_call: TRBV2
cdr3_nt: TGTGCCAGCAGTGAAGCGCTCGGAGTGAACACTGAAGCTTTCTTT
cdr3_aa: CASSEALGVNTEAFF

j_call: TRBJ1-5
d_call: NA
v_call: TRBV4-1
cdr3_nt: TGCGCCAGCAGCCGCAGGGAGGGCAATCAGCCCCAGCATTTT
cdr3_aa: CASSRREGNQPQHF

j_call: TRBJ2-5
d_call: TRBD2
v_call: TRBV10-1
cdr3_nt: TGCGCCAGCAGCATAGGACTAGCGGGGGGAGAGACCCAGTACTTC
cdr3_aa: CASSIGLAGGETQYF

j_call: TRBJ1-1
d_call: TRBD1
v_call: TRBV19
cdr3_nt: TGTGCCAGTAGCCGACAGGGAGTCACTGAAGCTTTCTTT
cdr3_aa: CASSRQGVTEAFF

j_call: TRBJ2-1
d_call: TRBD2
v_call: TRBV5-4
cdr3_nt: TGTGCCAGCAGCCGGACTAGCGGGGTGAATGAGCAGTTCTTC
cdr3_aa: CASSRTSGVNEQFF

j_call: TRBJ1-1
d_call: NA
v_call: TRBV11-3
cdr3_nt: TGTGCCAGCAGCTCTCAGTCGAACACTGAAGCTTTCTTT
cdr3_aa: CASSSQSNTEAFF

j_call: TRBJ1-5
d_call: TRBD1
v_call: TRBV28
cdr3_nt: TGTGCCAGCAGTTGGGAACCGGGACAGGGTTATAGCAATCAGCCCCAGCATTTT
cdr3_aa: CASSWEPGQGYSNQPQHF

j_call: TRBJ2-6
d_call: NA
v_call: TRBV18
cdr3_nt: TGTGCCAGCCAGCGTTTACCCCCCCGGAACTCTGGGGCCAACGTCCTGACTTTC
cdr3_aa: CASQRLPPRNSGANVLTF

j_call: TRBJ2-3
d_call: TRBD2
v_call: TRBV28
cdr3_nt: TGTGCCAGCAGCCTCCCCTTTTTTAGCGGGAGAGATATATGGGATACGCAGTATTTT
cdr3_aa: CASSLPFFSGRDIWDTQYF

j_call: TRBJ1-1
d_call: TRBD1
v_call: TRBV2
cdr3_nt: TGTGCCAGCGGCAGACAGGGGCGGCGTGCTTTCTTT
cdr3_aa: CASGRQGRRAFF

j_call: TRBJ2-7
d_call: TRBD2
v_call: TRBV18
cdr3_nt: TGTGCCAGCTCACCCGGGGGGGGGCTCAACGAGCAGTACTTC
cdr3_aa: CASSPGGGLNEQYF

j_call: TRBJ1-1
d_call: NA
v_call: TRBV7-2
cdr3_nt: TGTGCCAGCAGCTTAAATGCCGGCAGGGTGAGAGCTTTCTTT
cdr3_aa: CASSLNAGRVRAFF

j_call: TRBJ2-1
d_call: TRBD2
v_call: TRBV6-4
cdr3_nt: TGTGCCAGCAGTGACTCTAGCGGGGGGGCCAATGAGCAGTTCTTC
cdr3_aa: CASSDSSGGANEQFF

j_call: TRBJ2-3
d_call: TRBD1
v_call: TRBV2
cdr3_nt: TGTGCCACAGACAGGGGGCGGACAGATACGCAGTATTTT
cdr3_aa: CATDRGRTDTQYF

j_call: TRBJ2-3
d_call: NA
v_call: TRBV4-3
cdr3_nt: TGCGCCAGCAGCCAAGAGGGTGGAGGGGCAGATACGCAGTATTTT
cdr3_aa: CASSQEGGGADTQYF